This passage covers 6 T cell receptor beta chains from one sample sequenced in a study of Graves' ophthalmopathy and Graves' hyperthyroidism. Amplification of the TCR beta CDR3 regions used RNA transcripts (as template). HTBI primers served in a first-round RT-PCR, which a second-round multiplex PCR followed. TCRdb analysed the multiplex PCR reads with MiXCR anew, one entry per CDR3 protein. The sample lists 240,000 or so distinct CDR3 sequences; 45% to 55% were seen once. The sequencing input was peripheral blood. Receptors originate from an adult man with Graves' ophthalmopathy.

This clonotype has ten or more counts. The chain is built from TRBV15 and TRBJ2-2; no clear D gene. Trimming took 3 bases from V and 4 from J, leaving 9 bases between them. CDR3 size: 14 residues. Germline V gene lookup returns CDR1 LNHNV and CDR2 YYDKDF (reference sequence). The chain's CDR3 is CATSSPQSTGELFF. CDR3 bases: TGTGCCACCAGCAGTCCACAGAGCACCGGGGAGCTGTTTTTT.

The chain combines TRBV5-1 with TRBJ2-7; D is ambiguous. Germline loops: CDR1 SGHRS, CDR2 YFSETQ. This CDR3 spans 13 amino acids. V dropped 4 bases and J dropped 2 bases, with 10 bases sitting between them. CDR3 in DNA: TGCGCCAGCAGCCCGACAACTACCTACGAGCAGTACTTC. Amino acid sequence: CASSPTTTYEQYF.

This chain joins TRBV10-3 and TRBJ2-7; D gene uncertain. Trimming shortened V by 4 bases and J by 2 bases, and 12 bases separated the two germline ends. Germline CDR1 and CDR2: ENHRY and SYGVKD. The CDR3 sequence is 14 residues long. CDR3 residues: CAISAPRLAYEQYF. The DNA for the CDR3 is TGTGCCATCAGTGCACCCAGGTTAGCCTACGAGCAGTACTTC.

This clonotype was recorded a few times. The chain employs TRBV10-3 and TRBJ2-7, with a possible D match to TRBD2 (6 bases). Trimming left V 4 bases short and J 5 bases short, with 9 bases between. The CDR3 totals 12 residues. Germline CDR1 is ENHRY and CDR2 is SYGVKD. In DNA, the CDR3 is TGTGCCATCAGTGCCGGAGGGGACGAGCAGTACTTC. As protein: CAISAGGDEQYF.

This clonotype was counted only a few times. The V call is TRBV9, the J call TRBJ1-6; D is ambiguous. Looked up from germline, CDR1 is SGDLS and CDR2 is YYNGEE. CDR3 length: 14 residues. V gave up 4 bases and J gave up 3 bases, with 8 bases separating them. Here the CDR3 DNA reads TGTGCCAGCAGCCGCGGGGACTATAATTCACCCCTCCACTTT. Translation gives CASSRGDYNSPLHF.

For the CDR3, the DNA is TGTGCCAGCAGTGAAAGACAGGTCAATCAGCCCCAGCATTTT. Translating it yields CASSERQVNQPQHF. V is TRBV2 and J is TRBJ1-5, with D possibly being TRBD1 (6 bases). The CDR3 is made up of 14 amino acids. Germline V CDR1 and CDR2: SNHLY, FYNNEI. V was shortened by 2 bases and J by 3 bases, with 8 bases between the two germline ends.